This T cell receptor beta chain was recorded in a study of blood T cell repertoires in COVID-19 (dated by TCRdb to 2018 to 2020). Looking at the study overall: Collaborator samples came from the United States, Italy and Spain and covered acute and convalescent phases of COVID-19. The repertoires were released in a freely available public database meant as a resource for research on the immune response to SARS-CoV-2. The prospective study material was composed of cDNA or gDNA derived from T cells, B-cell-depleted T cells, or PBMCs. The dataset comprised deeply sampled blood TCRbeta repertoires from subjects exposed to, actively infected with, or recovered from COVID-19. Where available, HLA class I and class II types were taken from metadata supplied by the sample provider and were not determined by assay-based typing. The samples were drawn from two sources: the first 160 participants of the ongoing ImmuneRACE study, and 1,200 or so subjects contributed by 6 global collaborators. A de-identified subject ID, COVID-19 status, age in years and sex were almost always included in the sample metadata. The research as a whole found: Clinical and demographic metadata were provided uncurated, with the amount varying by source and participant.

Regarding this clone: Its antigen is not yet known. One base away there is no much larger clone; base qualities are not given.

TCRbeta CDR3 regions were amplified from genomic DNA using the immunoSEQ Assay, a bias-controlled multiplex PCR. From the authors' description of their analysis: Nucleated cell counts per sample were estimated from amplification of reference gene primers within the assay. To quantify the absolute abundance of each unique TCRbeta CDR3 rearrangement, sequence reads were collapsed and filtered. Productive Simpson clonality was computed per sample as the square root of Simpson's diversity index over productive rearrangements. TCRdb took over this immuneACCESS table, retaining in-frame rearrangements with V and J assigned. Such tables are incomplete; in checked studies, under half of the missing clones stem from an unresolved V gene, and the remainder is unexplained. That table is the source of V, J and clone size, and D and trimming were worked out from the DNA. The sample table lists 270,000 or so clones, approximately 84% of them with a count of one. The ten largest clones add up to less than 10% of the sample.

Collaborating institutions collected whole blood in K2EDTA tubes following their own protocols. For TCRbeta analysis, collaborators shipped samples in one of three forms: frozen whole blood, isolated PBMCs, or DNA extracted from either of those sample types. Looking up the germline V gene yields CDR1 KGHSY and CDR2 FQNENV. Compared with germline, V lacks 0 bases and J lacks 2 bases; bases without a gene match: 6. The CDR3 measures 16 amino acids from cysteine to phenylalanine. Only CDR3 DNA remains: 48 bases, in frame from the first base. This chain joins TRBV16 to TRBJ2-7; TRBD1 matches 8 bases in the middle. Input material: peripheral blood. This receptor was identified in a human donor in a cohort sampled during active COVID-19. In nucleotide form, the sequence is TGTGCCAGCAGCCAATCTCCGGCAGGGGGCGCCTACGAGCAGTACTTC. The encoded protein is CASSQSPAGGAYEQYF.